This is a list of T cell receptor beta chains from one sample in a study of blood T cell repertoires in COVID-19. Sequencing was performed with immunoSEQ multiplex PCR; in TCRdb, only in-frame clones are kept and a portion is missing. The sample holds about 250,000 clones, approximately 80% seen once. Specimen: peripheral blood. Source of these receptors: a man aged 80 or over with acute or convalescent COVID-19. Each CDR3 is given with its conserved first and last residue. Fields, in order: V gene, D gene, clone size, J gene, CDR3 DNA, CDR3 protein. The D gene is left open where the match is weak. Expanded clones get a size class; other rows say once, few or many, or leave the size out.

V gene: TRBV5-1; D gene: NA; clone size: NA; J gene: TRBJ2-2; CDR3 DNA: TGCGCCAGCACCAACCGGGGGAGATCCGATACCGGGGAGCTGTTTTTT; CDR3 protein: CASTNRGRSDTGELFF
V gene: TRBV11-2; D gene: NA; clone size: NA; J gene: TRBJ1-2; CDR3 DNA: TGTGCCAGCAGCTTTAGTTCCGACTATGGCTACACCTTC; CDR3 protein: CASSFSSDYGYTF
V gene: TRBV28; D gene: NA; clone size: NA; J gene: TRBJ1-5; CDR3 DNA: TGTGCCAGCAGTTTAGACGAGGGAATGAAGCCCCAGCATTTT; CDR3 protein: CASSLDEGMKPQHF
V gene: TRBV28; D gene: TRBD1; clone size: once; J gene: TRBJ2-7; CDR3 DNA: TGTGCCAGCAGGGGGACAGGGGGTAAAAAGGGACCCGCGTCCGACTACGAGCAGTACTTC; CDR3 protein: CASRGTGGKKGPASDYEQYF
V gene: TRBV12-5; D gene: TRBD1; clone size: NA; J gene: TRBJ1-1; CDR3 DNA: TGTGCTAGTGGTTTGGGACAGGGCAAAGCTTTCTTT; CDR3 protein: CASGLGQGKAFF
V gene: TRBV27; D gene: NA; clone size: NA; J gene: TRBJ2-7; CDR3 DNA: TGTGCCAGCAGTTTCCACAGTGCCTACGAGCAGTACTTC; CDR3 protein: CASSFHSAYEQYF
V gene: TRBV10-3; D gene: NA; clone size: NA; J gene: TRBJ2-1; CDR3 DNA: TGTGCCATCACCTCGACAAGCTCCTACAATGAGCAGTTCTTC; CDR3 protein: CAITSTSSYNEQFF
V gene: TRBV6-5; D gene: TRBD2; clone size: NA; J gene: TRBJ2-3; CDR3 DNA: TGTGCCAGCACTCCGGGACTAGCGGGAGGTAATACGCAGTATTTT; CDR3 protein: CASTPGLAGGNTQYF
V gene: TRBV10-1; D gene: NA; clone size: NA; J gene: TRBJ1-2; CDR3 DNA: TGCGCCAGCAGTGAGTCCGGCTATGGCTACACCTTC; CDR3 protein: CASSESGYGYTF
V gene: TRBV19; D gene: NA; clone size: NA; J gene: TRBJ2-1; CDR3 DNA: TGTGCCAGTAGTATACAGGGGGGTTACAATGAGCAGTTCTTC; CDR3 protein: CASSIQGGYNEQFF
V gene: TRBV11-1; D gene: TRBD1; clone size: NA; J gene: TRBJ2-5; CDR3 DNA: TGTGCCAGCAGCTTAAACAGGGGGCGGCAAGAGACCCAGTACTTC; CDR3 protein: CASSLNRGRQETQYF
V gene: TRBV6-5; D gene: NA; clone size: NA; J gene: TRBJ2-7; CDR3 DNA: TGTGCCAGCAGGGAGGGCGGGCCGCCCTCCTACGAGCAGTACTTC; CDR3 protein: CASREGGPPSYEQYF
V gene: TRBV7-9; D gene: NA; clone size: NA; J gene: TRBJ1-3; CDR3 DNA: TGTGCCAGCAGCTTAGGAGCGGTCCTGAACTCTGGAAACACCATATATTTT; CDR3 protein: CASSLGAVLNSGNTIYF
V gene: TRBV28; D gene: NA; clone size: NA; J gene: TRBJ1-5; CDR3 DNA: TGTGCCAGCAGTCGACACAGAGCAGTTAGCAATCAGCCCCAGCATTTT; CDR3 protein: CASSRHRAVSNQPQHF
V gene: TRBV6-6; D gene: TRBD2; clone size: NA; J gene: TRBJ2-1; CDR3 DNA: TGTGCCAGCAAGGGGACTAGCGGCTCTGAGCAGTTCTTC; CDR3 protein: CASKGTSGSEQFF
V gene: TRBV5-1; D gene: NA; clone size: NA; J gene: TRBJ1-1; CDR3 DNA: TGCGCCAGCAGCCCTAATGGGGCGGGGGTGAGCACTGAAGCTTTCTTT; CDR3 protein: CASSPNGAGVSTEAFF
V gene: TRBV5-1; D gene: TRBD1; clone size: NA; J gene: TRBJ1-5; CDR3 DNA: TGCGCCAGCAGCTTGGTTCCAGGGGGCCATCAGCCCCAGCATTTT; CDR3 protein: CASSLVPGGHQPQHF
V gene: TRBV5-1; D gene: TRBD1; clone size: few; J gene: TRBJ1-1; CDR3 DNA: TGCGCCAGCAGCCGGGACAGGGTTGGGAACACTGAAGCTTTCTTT; CDR3 protein: CASSRDRVGNTEAFF
V gene: TRBV6-5; D gene: NA; clone size: NA; J gene: TRBJ2-2; CDR3 DNA: TGTGCCAGCAGACGCGGACTTGTCGGGGAGCTGTTTTTT; CDR3 protein: CASRRGLVGELFF
V gene: TRBV21-1; D gene: NA; clone size: NA; J gene: TRBJ2-7; CDR3 DNA: TGTGCCAGCAGCAAAGAGACCGCCCGGGACTGGAGCTCCTACGAGCAGTACTTC; CDR3 protein: CASSKETARDWSSYEQYF
V gene: TRBV28; D gene: NA; clone size: once; J gene: TRBJ2-3; CDR3 DNA: TGTGCCAGCAGTTCTCCCGGGGGTCAGACAGATACGCAGTATTTT; CDR3 protein: CASSSPGGQTDTQYF
V gene: TRBV28; D gene: NA; clone size: NA; J gene: TRBJ1-6; CDR3 DNA: TGTGCCAGCATCCCTTGGGTGGGGAGCTCCTATAATTCACCCCTCCACTTT; CDR3 protein: CASIPWVGSSYNSPLHF
V gene: TRBV6-5; D gene: NA; clone size: NA; J gene: TRBJ2-1; CDR3 DNA: TGTGCCAGCAGTTACTCGGGGGCAGGGGTTTACAATGAGCAGTTCTTC; CDR3 protein: CASSYSGAGVYNEQFF
V gene: TRBV29-1; D gene: NA; clone size: NA; J gene: TRBJ2-2; CDR3 DNA: TGCAGCGTTGAAGTAGCCCATGACGGGGAGCTGTTTTTT; CDR3 protein: CSVEVAHDGELFF
V gene: TRBV13; D gene: TRBD1; clone size: few; J gene: TRBJ2-5; CDR3 DNA: TGTGCCAGCAGCTTGTCCCCACGCGGGACAGGGGACAACTGGTACCAAGAGACCCAGTACTTC; CDR3 protein: CASSLSPRGTGDNWYQETQYF
V gene: TRBV28; D gene: TRBD2; clone size: NA; J gene: TRBJ2-1; CDR3 DNA: TGTGCCAGCAGTTTAGGGGGGGGTGCCTACAATGAGCAGTTCTTC; CDR3 protein: CASSLGGGAYNEQFF
V gene: TRBV28; D gene: TRBD2; clone size: once; J gene: TRBJ2-1; CDR3 DNA: TGTGCCAGCAGTCCACCGGGACTAGCGACCGGGGAGCAGTTCTTC; CDR3 protein: CASSPPGLATGEQFF
V gene: TRBV5-8; D gene: NA; clone size: NA; J gene: TRBJ1-5; CDR3 DNA: TGTGCCAGCAGCCGTTCGCAGCCCCAGCATTTT; CDR3 protein: CASSRSQPQHF
V gene: TRBV2; D gene: NA; clone size: NA; J gene: TRBJ2-2; CDR3 DNA: TGTGCCAGCGAAGGAGGGCTAGCGTCGAACACCGGGGAGCTGTTTTTT; CDR3 protein: CASEGGLASNTGELFF
V gene: TRBV5-1; D gene: TRBD2; clone size: NA; J gene: TRBJ2-1; CDR3 DNA: TGCGCCAGCAGCGAAGCGGGGGGGTACAATGAGCAGTTCTTC; CDR3 protein: CASSEAGGYNEQFF
V gene: TRBV19; D gene: NA; clone size: NA; J gene: TRBJ1-1; CDR3 DNA: TGTGCCAGTAGTCGGGGGTTAGAAGCTTTCTTT; CDR3 protein: CASSRGLEAFF